Below are 21 T cell receptor beta chains sequenced from a single sample in a study of blood T cell repertoires in COVID-19. Clones were sequenced by immunoSEQ multiplex PCR, and TCRdb holds only the in-frame ones, with some missing. This table holds 150,000 to 200,000 clones, about nine tenths found once. Sequencing was done on a sample of PBMCs or T cells enriched from blood (not recorded which). These TCRs come from a woman aged 18-35 years who had recovered from COVID-19.

The genes are TRBV29-1 and TRBJ1-5; the D is unclear. This CDR3 region has 14 residues. Germline V CDR1 and CDR2: SQVTM, ANQGSEA. Trimming pared 6 bases from V and 5 bases from J, leaving 17 bases between. CDR3 nucleotides: TGCAGCGTCGCTACATCGACGGAGGATCAGCCCCAGCATTTT. Its translation is CSVATSTEDQPQHF.

The J gene is TRBJ1-1, the V gene TRBV4-1, with D possibly matching TRBD1 (5 bases). Germline lookup yields CDR1 MGHRA and CDR2 YSYEKL. The CDR3 spans 19 residues. Trimming shortened V by 0 bases and J by 5 bases, and 25 bases separated the two germline ends. In DNA, the CDR3 is TGCGCCAGCAGCCAAGATAGGGGATGGGGGGTTAGGGGAGGTACTGAAGCTTTCTTT. Protein sequence: CASSQDRGWGVRGGTEAFF.

The chain is built from TRBV7-9 and TRBJ1-1; no reliable D call. Germline CDR1 SEHNR, CDR2 FQNEAQ (reference sequence). Trimming took off 2 bases at V and 4 bases at J, with 11 bases between the two ends. The CDR3 extends over 14 amino acids. For the CDR3, the DNA is TGTGCCAGCAGCTTATCCCGGGAGGCCACTGAAGCTTTCTTT. The encoded protein is CASSLSREATEAFF.

CDR3 loop: CAISPLAGGPYEQYF. The CDR3 nucleotides are TGTGCCATCAGTCCACTGGCGGGAGGGCCCTACGAGCAGTACTTC. This rearrangement joins TRBV10-3 to TRBJ2-7; 9 bases are a match to TRBD2. Trimming cost V 5 bases and J 2 bases; bases outside gene matches: 7. Germline V gene sequence: CDR1 ENHRY, CDR2 SYGVKD. The CDR3 is 15 residues long.

This clone has only a few counts. CDR3 nucleotide sequence: TGTGCCAGCAGCCAATCAGGGCGAGGCACCGGGGAGCTGTTTTTT. Encoded protein: CASSQSGRGTGELFF. The rearrangement joins TRBV3-1 (or the pseudogene TRBV3-2) to TRBJ2-2, with TRBD1 as a possible D gene (5 bases). The CDR3 is 15 amino acids. Germline CDR1 is LGHDT and CDR2 is YNNKEL (reference sequence). V lost 2 bases, J lost 4 bases, and 11 bases lay in between.

This clone has only one observation. The V gene is TRBV7-2, the J gene TRBJ2-7; 13 nucleotides align to TRBD2. Germline CDR1 reads SGHTA; CDR2 reads FQGNSA. V trimming: 5 bases; J trimming: 7 bases; junction bases outside the gene matches: 11. The CDR3 runs to 16 residues. CDR3 DNA: TGTGCCAGCAGCCCCCGGACTAGCGGGAGATGGGGAGAGCAGTACTTC. It specifies CASSPRTSGRWGEQYF.

The sample holds one count of this clone. The chain uses TRBV7-9 and TRBJ1-3; 7 positions match TRBD1. There are 16 residues in the CDR3. Trimming removed 5 bases from V and 0 bases from J; junction bases left unmatched: 7. The germline gives CDR1 SEHNR, CDR2 FQNEAQ (reference sequence). The CDR3, as DNA: TGTGCCAGCAGCCTGGGGGGACAGCTCTCTGGAAACACCATATATTTT. It yields the protein CASSLGGQLSGNTIYF.

As DNA, the CDR3 is TGCGCCAGCACCCCCACAGGGTTCACGATTGATGAGCAGTTCTTC. Translating it yields CASTPTGFTIDEQFF. The rearrangement uses TRBV4-1 and TRBJ2-1; perhaps TRBD1 as D (6 bases). CDR1 MGHRA and CDR2 YSYEKL come from the germline V gene. The CDR3 totals 15 residues. Trimming removed 7 bases from V and 8 bases from J, with 21 bases in between.

This chain links TRBV10-1 with TRBJ2-7, with D possibly matching TRBD1 (6 bases). The V end was cut by 4 bases, the J end by 5 bases, with 15 bases between. The CDR3 spans 14 residues. Germline CDR1 WNHNN, CDR2 SYGVQD (reference sequence). The CDR3 protein is CASSVGQGSHEQYF. The CDR3 coding sequence is TGCGCCAGCAGTGTGGGGCAGGGGTCCCACGAGCAGTACTTC.

The chain joins TRBV7-3 to TRBJ2-7, with a weak D call TRBD2 (6 bases). CDR3 length: 15 amino acids. Trimming shortened V by 1 base and J by 2 bases, and 12 bases separated the two germline ends. Germline V gene data show CDR1 as SGHTA and CDR2 as FQGTGA. The CDR3 DNA follows: TGTGCCAGCAGCTTAATGGGAGGCATCGCCTACGAGCAGTACTTC. This translates into CASSLMGGIAYEQYF.

V gene TRBV28 combines with J gene TRBJ2-2; the D is unclear. Trimming took off 8 bases at V and 6 bases at J, with 10 bases between the two ends. The CDR3 length is 12 residues. Per the germline V gene, CDR1 is MDHEN and CDR2 is SYDVKM. Here the CDR3 reads CASLQVAGELFF. For the CDR3, the DNA is TGTGCCAGCCTTCAGGTCGCCGGGGAGCTGTTTTTT.

The chain joins TRBV27 to TRBJ2-2; 9 bases line up with TRBD2. The CDR3 is 14 residues long. The J segment lost 7 bases and the V segment lost 8 bases, leaving 8 bases of the junction unmatched. Germline V gene sequence: CDR1 MNHEY, CDR2 SMNVEV (reference sequence). CDR3 DNA: TGTGCCAGCGGGCTAGCGGGAATCATCGGGGAGCTGTTTTTT. It codes for CASGLAGIIGELFF.

The rearrangement uses TRBV6-5 and TRBJ2-7; D possibly corresponds to TRBD2 (6 bases). CDR3 size: 15 residues. Trimming stripped 1 base from V and 0 bases from J, with 10 bases between. Germline-derived CDR1 and CDR2 are MNHEY and SVGAGI. In nucleotides, the CDR3 is TGTGCCAGCAGTTACTTTTCTAGCGACTCCTACGAGCAGTACTTC. It translates to CASSYFSSDSYEQYF.

This clone was seen more than once but under ten times. The chain links TRBV4-1 to TRBJ2-1, with 12 nucleotides matching TRBD2. From germline, CDR1 is MGHRA and CDR2 YSYEKL. This CDR3 has 19 amino acids. Trimming took 2 bases from V and 8 from J; bases not matched to a gene: 16. Here the CDR3 DNA reads TGCGCCAGCAGCCAACGACTAGCGGGAGATTCCGTGTTTTTCTATGAGCAGTTCTTC. Amino acids: CASSQRLAGDSVFFYEQFF.

This chain connects TRBV19 to TRBJ2-7; 12 bases line up with TRBD2. The germline V gene encodes CDR1 LNHDA and CDR2 SQIVND (reference sequence). The V and J ends lost 6 bases and 7 bases, in that order; junction bases with no gene match: 13. CDR3 length equals 16 residues. The CDR3 reads CASSRTGTSGLNEQYF. As DNA, the CDR3 is TGTGCCAGTAGCCGGACCGGGACTAGCGGGTTAAATGAGCAGTACTTC.

J is TRBJ1-4 and V is TRBV2; TRBD1 matches 7 bases. V trimming: 5 bases; J trimming: 8 bases; junction bases outside the gene matches: 2. The CDR3 is 12 amino acids. Per germline, CDR1 SNHLY and CDR2 FYNNEI. For the CDR3, the DNA is TGTGCCAGCAGTCGGGACAGAGAAAAACTGTTTTTT. This sequence encodes CASSRDREKLFF.

The V gene is TRBV7-2, the J gene TRBJ2-2, with 13 positions matching TRBD2. Germline V lookup: CDR1 SGHTA, CDR2 FQGNSA. The ends lost 2 bases at V and 7 bases at J; junction bases unmatched: 13. This CDR3 has 19 amino acids. CDR3 protein: CASSLKEGTSGTFGGELFF. CDR3 nucleotides: TGTGCCAGCAGCTTAAAGGAAGGGACTAGCGGGACTTTTGGCGGGGAGCTGTTTTTT.

This clone turned up a few times. The chain recombines TRBV6-4 with TRBJ1-1, with a weak D call TRBD1 (6 bases). Trimming took 6 bases from V and 0 from J, leaving 8 bases between them. There are 13 residues in the CDR3. The germline gives CDR1 MRHNA, CDR2 SNTAGT. The CDR3 sequence is CASSQGMNTEAFF. The DNA of the CDR3 is TGTGCCAGCAGCCAGGGGATGAACACTGAAGCTTTCTTT.

This chain joins TRBV19 and TRBJ1-1; the D gene is possibly TRBD1 (6 bases). V lost 3 bases and J 4 bases, leaving 15 bases between the germline ends. Germline assignment: CDR1 LNHDA and CDR2 SQIVND (reference sequence). CDR3 length: 15 residues. The CDR3: CASSIQGGGGTEAFF. Written as DNA, the CDR3 is TGTGCCAGTAGTATCCAGGGAGGGGGGGGCACTGAAGCTTTCTTT. Using reference TRBV19 and TRBJ1-1 for the parts outside the CDR3, the full variable domain is DGGITQSPKYLFRKEGQNVTLSCEQNLNHDAMYWYRQDPGQGLRLIYYSQIVNDFQKGDIAEGYSVSREKKESFPLTVTSAQKNPTAFYLCASSIQGGGGTEAFFGQGTRLTVV.

In its sample, this clone was seen a few times. The CDR3, as DNA: TGTGCCAGCAGCACTCGAGGTTCTAATGAAAAACTGTTTTTT. This gives the protein CASSTRGSNEKLFF. The V call is TRBV7-9, the J call TRBJ1-4; D gene ambiguous. Germline V CDR1 and CDR2: SEHNR, FQNEAQ (reference sequence). V dropped 5 bases and J dropped 3 bases, with 10 bases sitting between them. The CDR3 runs 14 residues.

The chain is built from TRBV23-1 and TRBJ2-3; D may be TRBD1 (5 bases). TRBV23-1 is flagged as an ORF with uncertain function. This CDR3 is built from 18 residues. The V and J ends lost 3 bases and 2 bases respectively, with 21 bases between them. The DNA of the CDR3 is TGCGCCAGCAGTCATAGACGGACAACCCTAAAGTACACAGATACGCAGTATTTT. This codes for CASSHRRTTLKYTDTQYF.